This TCR beta chain derives from a study of T cell responses to AZD1222 COVID-19 vaccine. Comments on this clone: Antigen specificity is unknown.

Here immunoSEQ multiplex PCR was the method, and the copy in TCRdb shows in-frame clones only, minus some. The sample has 90,000 to 130,000 clones, around 90% seen once. Whole-study results and caveats: Repertoire sampling was restricted to post-peak T cell response timepoints. Among those given AZD1222, only 6 or 7 were seropositive at baseline. Donors skewed white British and female; clonal diversity was possibly underestimated. The study reported that nearly half of spike-specific TCRs target unmutated variant regions.

Material: peripheral blood, obtained on day 0 of MenACWY control vaccination. The receptor was derived from an adult in good health.

For the CDR3, the DNA is TGCGCCAGCAGCCAACCAACGGGCTATGGCTACACCTTC. Its translation: CASSQPTGYGYTF. J is TRBJ1-2 and V is TRBV4-3, with no clear D. Deletions cut 2 bases from V and 4 bases from J, with 8 bases between. The length of the CDR3 is 13 residues. Per germline, CDR1 LGHNA and CDR2 YSLEER.